This passage covers 20 T cell receptor beta chains from one sample sequenced in a study of Graves' ophthalmopathy and Graves' hyperthyroidism. The authors amplified TCR beta CDR3 regions, and they did so from RNA transcripts for repertoire sequencing. The first round was an RT-PCR with HTBI primers, and the second round was a multiplex PCR. From the multiplex PCR reads, TCRdb called clonotypes with MiXCR, one entry per CDR3 protein. The repertoire holds just over 400,000 distinct CDR3 sequences, with around 21% as singletons. The sequenced material came from peripheral blood. All receptors come from a woman aged 18-29 years with stable Graves' hyperthyroidism.

This clonotype was counted at least ten times. The V gene is TRBV6-5, the J gene TRBJ1-1, with D tentatively TRBD1 (6 bases). The CDR3 spans 12 residues. The V end lost 2 bases, the J end lost 8 bases, and 9 bases lay between the germline ends. The germline V gene encodes CDR1 MNHEY and CDR2 SVGAGI. The CDR3 bases are TGTGCCAGCAGTTACGGGGGGGCCGAAGCTTTCTTT. It is translated as CASSYGGAEAFF.

This clonotype was counted many times. The V gene is TRBV5-1, the J gene TRBJ2-2; no definite D call. The V gene lost 1 base and the J gene lost 0 bases, with 7 bases spanning the gap. The CDR3 runs to 15 residues. Germline values: CDR1 SGHRS, CDR2 YFSETQ. The CDR3, as DNA: TGCGCCAGCAGCTTGTCGGCTTCGAACACCGGGGAGCTGTTTTTT. Protein product: CASSLSASNTGELFF.

This clonotype has a count of ten or more. Just one base apart from a much larger clone, this may be a read error. This chain uses TRBV20-1 with TRBJ2-5; 12 positions agree with TRBD2. Germline V lookup: CDR1 DFQATT, CDR2 SNEGSKA (reference sequence). This CDR3 is 16 amino acids long. CDR3 region: CGSQGRLAGVQETQYF. CDR3 sequence (DNA): TGCGGAAGTCAGGGGAGACTAGCGGGAGTCCAAGAGACCCAGTACTTC.

This clonotype showed up many times. The rearrangement joins TRBV24-1 to TRBJ2-2; 9 bases are shared with TRBD1. The CDR3 runs to 17 residues. Germline V gene lookup returns CDR1 KGHDR and CDR2 SFDVKD. The J segment lost 5 bases and the V segment lost 3 bases, leaving 9 bases of the junction unmatched. CDR3 coding DNA: TGTGCCACCAGTGATACCCGGGACAGGGATATTACCGGGGAGCTGTTTTTT. Translating gives CATSDTRDRDITGELFF.

This clonotype was seen many times. V usage is TRBV7-2 and J usage is TRBJ1-3; possible D gene TRBD1, 6 bases. The ends were cut back, 8 bases at V and 0 bases at J, with 11 bases in the middle. Germline V gives CDR1 SGHTA, CDR2 FQGNSA. This CDR3 spans 14 amino acids. The CDR3 sequence: CASHRDISGNTIYF. The CDR3 DNA follows: TGTGCCAGCCACCGGGACATCTCTGGAAACACCATATATTTT.

The genes are TRBV12-3 or TRBV12-4 and TRBJ1-5, with 8 positions matching TRBD1. V trimming: 3 bases; J trimming: 7 bases; junction bases outside the gene matches: 5. This CDR3 contains 14 residues. Written as DNA, the CDR3 is TGTGCCAGCAGTTTGGGCAGGGGGCTGCAGCCCCAGCATTTT. As protein: CASSLGRGLQPQHF.

The chain carries TRBV5-1 and TRBJ1-2, with TRBD1 as a possible D gene (5 bases). Germline CDR1 reads SGHRS; CDR2 reads YFSETQ. Trimming pared 4 bases from V and 6 bases from J, leaving 13 bases between. The CDR3 runs 13 residues. This CDR3 is CASSTSGGNGYTF. CDR3 DNA: TGCGCCAGCAGCACCTCTGGGGGGAATGGCTACACCTTC.

The sample holds many counts of this clonotype. V usage is TRBV6-2 or TRBV6-3 and J usage is TRBJ2-4; 8 nucleotides align to TRBD2. Germline values: CDR1 MNHEY, CDR2 SVGEGT. V gave up 2 bases and J gave up 0 bases; unmatched junction bases: 3. The CDR3 length is 16 residues. The CDR3, as DNA: TGTGCCAGCAGTTACGAACTAGCGGCAGCCAAAAACATTCAGTACTTC. Residues: CASSYELAAAKNIQYF.

This chain links TRBV15 with TRBJ2-5; weak D call: TRBD2 (6 bases). The CDR3 is 14 residues long. Germline V gives CDR1 LNHNV, CDR2 YYDKDF (reference sequence). The V end lost 1 base, the J end lost 4 bases, and 10 bases lay between the germline ends. The CDR3 spells CATSRGGVPETQYF. CDR3 nucleotide sequence: TGTGCCACCAGCAGAGGGGGGGTGCCAGAGACCCAGTACTTC.

The chain carries TRBV24-1 and TRBJ1-5; D call uncertain. Between the trimmed V and J ends, which lost 9 bases and 0 bases, there was a span of 17 bases. Looked up from germline, CDR1 is KGHDR and CDR2 is SFDVKD. The CDR3 covers 16 residues. Written as DNA, the CDR3 is TGTGCCACCGCGTCCTCGACACGGTTTAGCAATCAGCCCCAGCATTTT. This codes for CATASSTRFSNQPQHF.

This clonotype was picked up many times. This chain links TRBV29-1 with TRBJ1-1; 11 bases line up with TRBD1. The germline V gene has CDR1 SQVTM and CDR2 ANQGSEA. The CDR3 is made up of 19 amino acids. The trim removed 0 bases at V and 0 bases at J, leaving 12 bases unmatched. The chain's CDR3 is CSVEDRGQGVRFMNTEAFF. CDR3 sequence (DNA): TGCAGCGTTGAAGATCGGGGACAGGGGGTTCGGTTTATGAACACTGAAGCTTTCTTT. The full variable domain, completed using reference TRBV29-1 and TRBJ1-1, is SAVISQKPSRDICQRGTSLTIQCQVDSQVTMMFWYRQQPGQSLTLIATANQGSEATYESGFVIDKFPISRPNLTFSTLTVSNMSPEDSSIYLCSVEDRGQGVRFMNTEAFFGQGTRLTVV.

This clonotype was picked up many times. This chain joins TRBV28 and TRBJ1-6, with 7 positions matching TRBD1. V shed 8 bases, J shed 0 bases, and the junction held 13 bases outside the gene matches. CDR3 length equals 18 residues. CDR1 is MDHEN, CDR2 SYDVKM, per germline. This chain's CDR3 is CASSLPPGQSSYNSPLHF. CDR3 sequence (DNA): TGTGCCAGCTCTCTTCCTCCGGGACAGAGCTCCTATAATTCACCCCTCCACTTT. The full variable domain, in which reference TRBV28 and TRBJ1-6 provide the parts outside the CDR3, is DVKVTQSSRYLVKRTGEKVFLECVQDMDHENMFWYRQDPGLGLRLIYFSYDVKMKEKGDIPEGYSVSREKKERFSLILESASTNQTSMYLCASSLPPGQSSYNSPLHFGNGTRLTVT.

The J gene is TRBJ2-5, the V gene TRBV6-5, with D perhaps matching TRBD1 (7 bases). V gave up 0 bases and J gave up 5 bases, with 16 bases separating them. Germline assignment: CDR1 MNHEY and CDR2 SVGAGI. This CDR3 region has 16 residues. This chain's CDR3 is CASSYSQVRGVETQYF. CDR3 DNA: TGTGCCAGCAGTTACTCCCAGGTCAGGGGGGTTGAGACCCAGTACTTC.

The table lists this clonotype with many counts. The chain couples TRBV25-1 to TRBJ2-3, with 9 bases that match TRBD2. The junction had 16 bases not matched to a gene; V was cut back by 1 base and J by 2 bases. The germline gives CDR1 MGHDK, CDR2 SYGVNS. The CDR3 is 20 amino acids. The CDR3 coding sequence is TGTGCCAGCAGTGAATCGCCAAAGCGGGAGGACCCAGACTCCACAGATACGCAGTATTTT. It encodes CASSESPKREDPDSTDTQYF.

Turning to this clonotype: This could be a read error, since a much larger clone is one nucleotide away. Here the CDR3 omits its conserved ending phenylalanine or tryptophan, so a read error is the likely source. V is TRBV19 and J is TRBJ1-5; 8 bases are shared with TRBD1. Trimming removed 6 bases from V and 0 bases from J; junction bases left unmatched: 13. The CDR3 consists of 18 residues. Germline-derived CDR1 and CDR2 are LNHDA and SQIVND (reference sequence). The DNA for the CDR3 is TGTGCCAGTAGACCCCGGTGGACAGGGCCCTTTAGCAATCAGCCCCAGCATTCT. Its protein product is CASRPRWTGPFSNQPQHS.

The chain has TRBV12-3 or TRBV12-4 and TRBJ1-6; D call uncertain. The CDR3 has 16 residues. V was trimmed by 3 bases and J by 0 bases, leaving 9 bases between them. The CDR3 spells CASSFRRTSYNSPLHF. The CDR3 DNA is TGTGCCAGCAGTTTCCGCAGGACCTCCTATAATTCACCCCTCCACTTT.

This clonotype was counted at least ten times. CDR3 protein: CASSEDRVGQPQHF. The CDR3 nucleotides read TGTGCCAGCAGTGAAGACAGGGTAGGTCAGCCCCAGCATTTT. The chain carries TRBV25-1 and TRBJ1-5; 7 positions agree with TRBD1. The CDR3 contains 14 residues. After removal of 2 bases from V and 6 bases from J, the junction contained 4 bases not matched to a gene. Germline V gene data show CDR1 as MGHDK and CDR2 as SYGVNS.

This clonotype has at least ten counts. The V and J genes are TRBV19 and TRBJ1-2; D gene uncertain. Looked up from germline, CDR1 is LNHDA and CDR2 is SQIVND (reference sequence). Trimming pared 3 bases from V and 0 bases from J, leaving 11 bases between. The CDR3 is 15 amino acids. CDR3 in amino acids: CASSMRAISNYGYTF. The CDR3 DNA is TGTGCCAGTAGTATGCGAGCGATTTCTAACTATGGCTACACCTTC.

Many counts were recorded for this clonotype. This chain links TRBV2 with TRBJ2-7, with TRBD2 as a possible D gene (5 bases). The CDR3 is 14 residues long. V lost 3 bases and J lost 2, with 11 bases in between. Germline V gene sequence: CDR1 SNHLY, CDR2 FYNNEI. CDR3 coding DNA: TGTGCCAGCAGTGATTTACTAGGCCCCTACGAGCAGTACTTC. Encoded protein: CASSDLLGPYEQYF.

Of note for this clonotype: The junction shows a germline mismatch at one end, possibly a read error. This chain joins TRBV27 and TRBJ1-2; D is uncertain. The CDR3 is made up of 12 amino acids. Per the germline V gene, CDR1 is MNHEY and CDR2 is SMNVEV (reference sequence). The CDR3 sequence is CASSFNTYDYTF. The CDR3 DNA reads as TGTGCCAGCAGTTTCAACACATATGACTACACCTTC.